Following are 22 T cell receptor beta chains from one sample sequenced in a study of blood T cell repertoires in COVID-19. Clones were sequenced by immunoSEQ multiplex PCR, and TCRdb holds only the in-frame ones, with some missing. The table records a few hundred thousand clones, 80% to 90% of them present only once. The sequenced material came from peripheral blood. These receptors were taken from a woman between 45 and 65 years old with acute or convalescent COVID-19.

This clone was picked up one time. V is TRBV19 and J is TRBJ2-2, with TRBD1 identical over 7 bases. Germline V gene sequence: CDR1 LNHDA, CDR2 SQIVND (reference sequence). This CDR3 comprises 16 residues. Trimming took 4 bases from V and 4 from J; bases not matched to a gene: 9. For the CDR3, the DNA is TGTGCCAGTAGTACCCGTCAGGGGGTGGGCACCGGGGAGCTGTTTTTT. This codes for CASSTRQGVGTGELFF.

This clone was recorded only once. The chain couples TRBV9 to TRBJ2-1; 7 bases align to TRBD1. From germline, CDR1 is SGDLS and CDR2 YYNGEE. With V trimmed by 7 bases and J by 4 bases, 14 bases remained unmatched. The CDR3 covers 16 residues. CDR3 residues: CASGTEARQKYNEQFF. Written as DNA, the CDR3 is TGTGCCAGCGGGACAGAAGCCCGTCAGAAATACAATGAGCAGTTCTTC. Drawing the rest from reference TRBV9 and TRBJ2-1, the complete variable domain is DSGVTQTPKHLITATGQRVTLRCSPRSGDLSVYWYQQSLDQGLQFLIQYYNGEERAKGNILERFSAQQFPDLHSELNLSSLELGDSALYFCASGTEARQKYNEQFFGPGTRLTVL.

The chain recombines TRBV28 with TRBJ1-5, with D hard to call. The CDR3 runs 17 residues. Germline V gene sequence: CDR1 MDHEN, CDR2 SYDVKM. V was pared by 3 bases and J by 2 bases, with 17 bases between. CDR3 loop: CASSLRTAGVGNQPQHF. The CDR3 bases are TGTGCCAGCAGTTTGCGGACTGCCGGGGTGGGCAATCAGCCCCAGCATTTT.

The CDR3 sequence: CATSDLRGRTGELFF. The DNA for the CDR3 is TGTGCCACCAGTGATTTGAGGGGCCGCACCGGGGAGCTGTTTTTT. The J gene is TRBJ2-2, the V gene TRBV24-1; the D gene is possibly TRBD1 (5 bases). Trimming pared 0 bases from V and 4 bases from J, leaving 8 bases between. Per germline, CDR1 KGHDR and CDR2 SFDVKD. CDR3 length equals 15 residues.

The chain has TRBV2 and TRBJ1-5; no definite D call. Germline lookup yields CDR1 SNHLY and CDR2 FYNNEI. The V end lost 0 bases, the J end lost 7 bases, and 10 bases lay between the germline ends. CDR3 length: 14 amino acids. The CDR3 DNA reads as TGTGCCAGCAGTGAAGCGGGAAGGGAGCAGCCCCAGCATTTT. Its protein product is CASSEAGREQPQHF.

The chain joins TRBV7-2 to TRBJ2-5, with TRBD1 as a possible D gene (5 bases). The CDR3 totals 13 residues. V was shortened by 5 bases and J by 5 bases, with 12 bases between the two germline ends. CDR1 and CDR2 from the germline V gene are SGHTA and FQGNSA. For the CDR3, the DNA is TGTGCCAGCAGCCCGGACATGCGGGAGACCCAGTACTTC. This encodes CASSPDMRETQYF.

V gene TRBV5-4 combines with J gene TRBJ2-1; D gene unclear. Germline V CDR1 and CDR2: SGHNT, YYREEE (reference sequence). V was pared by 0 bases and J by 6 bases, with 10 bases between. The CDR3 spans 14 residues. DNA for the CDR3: TGTGCCAGCAGCTTGGGACTTACACCCAATGAGCAGTTCTTC. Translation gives CASSLGLTPNEQFF.

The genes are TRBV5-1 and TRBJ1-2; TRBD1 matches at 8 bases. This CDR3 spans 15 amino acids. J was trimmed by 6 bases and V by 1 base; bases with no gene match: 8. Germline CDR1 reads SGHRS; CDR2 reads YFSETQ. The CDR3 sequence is CASSLSGTGSNGYTF. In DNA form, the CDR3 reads TGCGCCAGCAGCTTGAGTGGGACAGGAAGCAATGGCTACACCTTC.

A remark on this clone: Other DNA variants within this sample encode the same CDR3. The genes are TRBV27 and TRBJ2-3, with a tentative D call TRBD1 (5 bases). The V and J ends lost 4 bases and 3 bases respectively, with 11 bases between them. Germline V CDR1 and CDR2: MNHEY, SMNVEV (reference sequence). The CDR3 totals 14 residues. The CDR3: CASSSRQGTDTQYF. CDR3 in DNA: TGTGCCAGCAGTTCACGGCAGGGAACAGATACGCAGTATTTT.

The CDR3 loop reads CASSSGSRYTEAFF. The CDR3 DNA follows: TGTGCCAGCAGTTCAGGGTCAAGGTACACTGAAGCTTTCTTT. J is TRBJ1-1 and V is TRBV28, with D possibly TRBD1 on 5 matching bases. The germline gives CDR1 MDHEN, CDR2 SYDVKM. V lost 4 bases to trimming and J lost 3 bases, with 12 bases between them. The CDR3 consists of 14 residues.

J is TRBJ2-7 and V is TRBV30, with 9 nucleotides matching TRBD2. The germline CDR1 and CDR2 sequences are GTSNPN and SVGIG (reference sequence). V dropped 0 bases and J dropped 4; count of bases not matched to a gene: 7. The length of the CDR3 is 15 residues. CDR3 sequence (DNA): TGTGCCTGGAGTGTTTGGCGGGAGGGGGCTTACGAGCAGTACTTC. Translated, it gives CAWSVWREGAYEQYF.

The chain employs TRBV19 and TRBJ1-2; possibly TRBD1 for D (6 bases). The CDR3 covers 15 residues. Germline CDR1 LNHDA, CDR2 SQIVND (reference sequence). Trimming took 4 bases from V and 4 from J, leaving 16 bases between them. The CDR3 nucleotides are TGTGCCAGTAGTAGGAACAGGGACCACGCCTATGGCTACACCTTC. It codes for CASSRNRDHAYGYTF. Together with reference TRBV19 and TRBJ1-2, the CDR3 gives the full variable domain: DGGITQSPKYLFRKEGQNVTLSCEQNLNHDAMYWYRQDPGQGLRLIYYSQIVNDFQKGDIAEGYSVSREKKESFPLTVTSAQKNPTAFYLCASSRNRDHAYGYTFGSGTRLTVV.

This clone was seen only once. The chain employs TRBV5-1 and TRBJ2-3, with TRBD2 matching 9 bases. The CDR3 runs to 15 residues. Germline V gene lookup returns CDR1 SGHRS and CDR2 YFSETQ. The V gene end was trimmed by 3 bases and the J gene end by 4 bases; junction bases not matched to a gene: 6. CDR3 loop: CASSSGLAGPDTQYF. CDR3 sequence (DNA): TGCGCCAGCAGCTCGGGACTAGCTGGCCCAGATACGCAGTATTTT.

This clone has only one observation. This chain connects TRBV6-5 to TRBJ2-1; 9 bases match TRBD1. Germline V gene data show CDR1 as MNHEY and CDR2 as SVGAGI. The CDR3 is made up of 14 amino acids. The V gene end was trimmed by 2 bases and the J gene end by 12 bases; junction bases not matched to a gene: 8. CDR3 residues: CASSYLEQGALQFF. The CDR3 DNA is TGTGCCAGCAGTTACCTAGAACAGGGGGCCCTGCAGTTCTTC.

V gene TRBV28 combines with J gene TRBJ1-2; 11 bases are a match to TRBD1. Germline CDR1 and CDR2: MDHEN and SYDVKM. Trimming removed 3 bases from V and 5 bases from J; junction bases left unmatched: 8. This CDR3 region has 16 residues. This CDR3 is CASSLTGTGGRYGYTF. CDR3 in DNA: TGTGCCAGCAGTTTGACCGGGACAGGGGGACGGTATGGCTACACCTTC.

Written as DNA, the CDR3 is TGTGCCAGCAGCTTAAGGTTACAGGGGGTCTACGAGCAGTACTTC. This translates into CASSLRLQGVYEQYF. This chain connects TRBV7-2 to TRBJ2-7, with 8 bases identical to TRBD1. Trimming took 2 bases from V and 3 from J; bases not matched to a gene: 6. CDR1 SGHTA and CDR2 FQGNSA come from the germline V gene. The CDR3 runs 15 residues.

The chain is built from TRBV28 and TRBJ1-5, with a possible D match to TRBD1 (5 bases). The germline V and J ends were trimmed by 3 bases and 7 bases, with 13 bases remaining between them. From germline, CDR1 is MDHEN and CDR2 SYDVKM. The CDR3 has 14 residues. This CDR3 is CASSLRDYLQPQHF. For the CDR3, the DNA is TGTGCCAGCAGTTTGAGGGACTATCTCCAGCCCCAGCATTTT.

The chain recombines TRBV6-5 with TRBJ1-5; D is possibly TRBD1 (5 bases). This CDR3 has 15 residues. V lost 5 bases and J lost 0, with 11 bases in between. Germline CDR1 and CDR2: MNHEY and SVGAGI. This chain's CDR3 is CASSPSGNSNQPQHF. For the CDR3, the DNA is TGTGCCAGCAGTCCCTCAGGGAATAGCAATCAGCCCCAGCATTTT.

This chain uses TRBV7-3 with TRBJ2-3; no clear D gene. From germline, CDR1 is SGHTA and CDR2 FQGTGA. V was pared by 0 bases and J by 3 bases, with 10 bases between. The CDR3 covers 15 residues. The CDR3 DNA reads TGTGCCAGCAGCTTAACGTCTCTACGGACAGATACGCAGTATTTT. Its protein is CASSLTSLRTDTQYF.

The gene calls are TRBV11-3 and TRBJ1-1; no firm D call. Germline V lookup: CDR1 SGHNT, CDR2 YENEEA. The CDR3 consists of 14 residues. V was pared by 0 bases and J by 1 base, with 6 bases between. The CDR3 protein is CASSLDGQNTEAFF. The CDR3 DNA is TGTGCCAGCAGCTTAGATGGCCAGAACACTGAAGCTTTCTTT. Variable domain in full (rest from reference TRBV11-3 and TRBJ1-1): EAGVVQSPRYKIIEKKQPVAFWCNPISGHNTLYWYLQNLGQGPELLIRYENEEAVDDSQLPKDRFSAERLKGVDSTLKIQPAELGDSAVYLCASSLDGQNTEAFFGQGTRLTVV.

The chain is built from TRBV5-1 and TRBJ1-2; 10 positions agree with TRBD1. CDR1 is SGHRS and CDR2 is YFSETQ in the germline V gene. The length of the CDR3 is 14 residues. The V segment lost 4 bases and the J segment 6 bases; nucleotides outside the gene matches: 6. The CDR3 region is CASSPTGTGDGYTF. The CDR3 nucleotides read TGCGCCAGCAGCCCCACCGGGACAGGGGATGGCTACACCTTC.

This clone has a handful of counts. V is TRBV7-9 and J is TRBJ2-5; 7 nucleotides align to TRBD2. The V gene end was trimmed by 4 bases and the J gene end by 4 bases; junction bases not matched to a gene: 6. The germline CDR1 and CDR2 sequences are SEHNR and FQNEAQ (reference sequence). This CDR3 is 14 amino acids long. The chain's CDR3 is CASSSGTTGETQYF. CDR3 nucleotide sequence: TGTGCCAGCAGCTCCGGGACTACCGGAGAGACCCAGTACTTC.